This paragraph covers one T cell receptor beta chain sequence. This record comes from a study of blood T cell repertoires in COVID-19. This table comes from immunoSEQ multiplex PCR, and its TCRdb copy is limited to in-frame clones, with some not included. This table holds 200,000 to 250,000 clones, 83% found once. This CDR3 is built from 12 residues. Between the trimmed V and J ends, which lost 5 bases and 8 bases, there was a span of 12 bases. The receptor's source is a woman in her fifties or sixties who had been exposed to COVID-19. The rearrangement joins TRBV12-3 or TRBV12-4 to TRBJ1-2, with D hard to call. The sample comprised PBMCs or T cells enriched from blood (not recorded which). This chain's CDR3 is CASSPRLEGYTF. The CDR3 coding sequence is TGTGCCAGCAGTCCCCGACTGGAGGGCTACACCTTC.